The source of this TCR beta chain is a study of beta chain features in type 1 diabetes. Study results and caveats: Patients with type 1 diabetes showed fewer VDJ junction insertions and more deletions. Researchers cautioned that cDNA sequencing could over-represent cells with high TCR expression.

V lost 4 bases and J lost 4, with 14 bases in between. The CDR3 runs to 14 residues. Germline V gene lookup returns CDR1 LNHDA and CDR2 SQIVND (reference sequence). All of the isolated RNA was reverse transcribed, so expressed TCRB transcripts were sequenced. TCRdb's copy holds only in-frame clones and misses some; the assay was immunoSEQ multiplex PCR. Seen here are about 140,000 clones, 6.9% observed once, and the top ten hold about 1.3%. As concerns this clone: Its specificity is not known.

The sequenced sample consisted of central memory CD4+ T cells from blood. The chain couples TRBV19 to TRBJ2-7, with D perhaps matching TRBD2 (6 bases). The TCR comes from a woman aged 25 to 45 in good health. The CDR3 sequence is CASSTSGTGYEQYF. As DNA, the CDR3 is TGTGCCAGTAGTACGTCCGGGACTGGATACGAGCAGTACTTC.